One and the same sample provided the 27 T cell receptor beta chains below, sequenced in a study of molecular identifiers for immune sequencing clone quantification. In TCRdb, the PCR reads were re-called with MiXCR into one record per CDR3 protein. The table includes some 320,000 distinct CDR3 sequences, roughly a fifth detected once. Sequenced input: naive CD8+ T cells from blood, with Jurkat cell RNA spiked in. Specified subset: FACS-sorted CD8+CD4-CCR7+CD45RA+ naive T cells. These receptors all stem from a human donor in good health. Some libraries in this study had Jurkat cell RNA spiked in.

This clonotype was observed at least ten times. The chain has TRBV28 and TRBJ2-7; D is ambiguous. The germline V gene encodes CDR1 MDHEN and CDR2 SYDVKM. The V end was cut by 6 bases, the J end by 0 bases, with 6 bases between. The CDR3 runs to 12 residues. The CDR3 region is CASSPFSYEQYF. As DNA, the CDR3 is TGTGCCAGCAGCCCGTTCTCCTACGAGCAGTACTTC.

This clonotype was seen only a few times. V and J are TRBV5-6 and TRBJ2-3; no reliable D call. Germline values: CDR1 SGHDT, CDR2 YYEEEE. The ends were cut back, 1 base at V and 2 bases at J, with 26 bases in the middle. The CDR3 loop spans 20 amino acids. The CDR3 here is CASSLKVGIDLALITDTQYF. The CDR3 nucleotides read TGTGCCAGCAGCTTGAAAGTTGGTATTGACCTGGCGCTGATCACAGATACGCAGTATTTT.

This clonotype has ten or more counts. This rearrangement joins TRBV19 to TRBJ2-7; no clear D gene. Between the trimmed V and J ends, which lost 3 bases and 1 base, there was a span of 7 bases. The CDR3 sequence is 13 residues long. Germline V gene lookup returns CDR1 LNHDA and CDR2 SQIVND (reference sequence). The CDR3 spells CASSISASYEQYF. For the CDR3, the DNA is TGTGCCAGTAGTATTTCGGCGTCCTACGAGCAGTACTTC.

This clonotype was counted between two and nine times. The chain joins TRBV6-2 or TRBV6-3 to TRBJ2-1; 8 bases line up with TRBD1. The CDR3 is made up of 14 amino acids. The J segment lost 4 bases and the V segment lost 4 bases, leaving 3 bases of the junction unmatched. Germline CDR1 MNHEY, CDR2 SVGEGT. As DNA, the CDR3 is TGTGCCAGCAGTTGGGGACAGGTTTACAATGAGCAGTTCTTC. It codes for CASSWGQVYNEQFF.

Ten or more counts support this clonotype. V usage is TRBV4-1 and J usage is TRBJ1-5, with a weak D call TRBD1 (5 bases). Germline values: CDR1 MGHRA, CDR2 YSYEKL. The CDR3 is 17 amino acids. Trimming removed 3 bases at V and 3 bases at J, with 18 bases between. CDR3 nucleotides: TGCGCCAGCAGCCAGCTTGGGGCCGACCCTTACAATCAGCCCCAGCATTTT. This encodes CASSQLGADPYNQPQHF.

This clonotype came up many times. The chain joins TRBV9 to TRBJ2-3, with D perhaps TRBD2 (6 bases). The ends were cut back, 6 bases at V and 1 base at J, with 18 bases in the middle. The CDR3 is 16 residues long. CDR1 SGDLS and CDR2 YYNGEE come from the germline V gene. In DNA form, the CDR3 reads TGTGCCAGCAACCCGGGACTTTCCCCTCGCACAGATACGCAGTATTTT. Its translation is CASNPGLSPRTDTQYF.

This clonotype appeared many times. The genes are TRBV28 and TRBJ2-3; 10 bases are shared with TRBD2. CDR3 length equals 14 residues. The J segment lost 1 base and the V segment lost 8 bases, leaving 3 bases of the junction unmatched. Germline V gives CDR1 MDHEN, CDR2 SYDVKM. CDR3 protein: CASSSGSRTDTQYF. In DNA, the CDR3 is TGTGCCAGCTCTAGCGGGAGCCGCACAGATACGCAGTATTTT.

On this clonotype itself: It may be a read error: a sequence one base away is much more abundant. The genes are TRBV6-2 or TRBV6-3 and TRBJ1-5; no clear D. The CDR3 covers 13 residues. The ends were cut back, 5 bases at V and 8 bases at J, with 13 bases in the middle. Germline CDR1 is MNHEY and CDR2 is SVGEGT. CDR3 nucleotides: TGTGCCAGCAGTCACAACTATGAGGAGCCCCAGCATTTT. Amino acid sequence: CASSHNYEEPQHF.

This chain links TRBV12-3 or TRBV12-4 with TRBJ2-5, with 7 bases fitting TRBD2. The CDR3 extends over 14 amino acids. Trimming removed 8 bases from V and 2 bases from J; junction bases left unmatched: 8. The CDR3 reads CASCLCGGQETQYF. CDR3 DNA: TGTGCCAGCTGTCTATGCGGGGGACAAGAGACCCAGTACTTC.

Of note for this clonotype: It may be a read error: a sequence one base away is much more abundant. The rearrangement joins TRBV7-9 to TRBJ1-1; D is unresolved. The CDR3 runs to 14 residues. Germline V gene sequence: CDR1 SEHNR, CDR2 FQNEAQ (reference sequence). The CDR3 region has the DNA TGTGCCAGCAGCTTAGTTTTGAGGGCGACTGAAACTTTCTTT. Its protein product is CASSLVLRATETFF.

In its sample, this clonotype was seen many times. The chain recombines TRBV7-2 with TRBJ2-1; D gene uncertain. The germline V gene encodes CDR1 SGHTA and CDR2 FQGNSA. CDR3 length: 16 amino acids. Trimming shortened V by 1 base and J by 3 bases, and 13 bases separated the two germline ends. The chain's CDR3 is CASSLEVVALYNEQFF. The CDR3 DNA reads as TGTGCCAGCAGCTTAGAGGTTGTCGCCCTCTACAATGAGCAGTTCTTC.

This clonotype came up a few times. This CDR3 reads CASSLFSGGDTQYF. In DNA form, the CDR3 reads TGTGCCAGCAGTTTATTTAGCGGGGGAGATACGCAGTATTTT. This chain uses TRBV27 with TRBJ2-3; 9 bases match TRBD2. The CDR3 sequence is 14 residues long. The germline CDR1 and CDR2 sequences are MNHEY and SMNVEV (reference sequence). J gave up 5 bases and V 1 base, and 1 base lay outside the gene matches.

This sequence joins TRBV19 and TRBJ1-1, with a tentative D call TRBD1 (5 bases). The length of the CDR3 is 17 residues. Per the germline V gene, CDR1 is LNHDA and CDR2 is SQIVND (reference sequence). V lost 6 bases and J 0 bases, leaving 20 bases between the germline ends. The DNA for the CDR3 is TGTGCCAGTAGGGGACCTGACAGCGCGATCATGAACACTGAAGCTTTCTTT. Translating it yields CASRGPDSAIMNTEAFF.

The chain joins TRBV27 to TRBJ2-3, with D unclear. Germline V CDR1 and CDR2: MNHEY, SMNVEV (reference sequence). The CDR3 covers 14 residues. With 7 bases removed from V and 1 base from J, the gap between germline ends came to 12 bases. The DNA for the CDR3 is TGTGCCAGCACCCCCCTCGGAGGCACAGATACGCAGTATTTT. Amino acids: CASTPLGGTDTQYF.

The sample holds many counts of this clonotype. The V call is TRBV7-2, the J call TRBJ2-1; TRBD2 aligns across 10 bases. Looked up from germline, CDR1 is SGHTA and CDR2 is FQGNSA. J lost 5 bases, V lost 2 bases, and 6 bases had no gene match. CDR3 length: 16 residues. The CDR3 loop is CASSLLSGGLHNEQFF. CDR3 in DNA: TGTGCCAGCAGCTTACTTAGCGGGGGGCTCCACAATGAGCAGTTCTTC.

This clonotype has ten or more counts. CDR3 region: CASSQLGTSGTYEQYF. The CDR3, as DNA: TGTGCCAGCAGCCAGCTGGGGACTAGCGGAACCTACGAGCAGTACTTC. The rearrangement uses TRBV4-2 and TRBJ2-7; 11 bases are shared with TRBD2. Germline V gives CDR1 LGHNA, CDR2 YNFKEQ. This CDR3 spans 16 amino acids. V gave up 3 bases and J gave up 2 bases; unmatched junction bases: 6.

This clonotype was counted many times. The chain links TRBV28 to TRBJ2-3; D remains ambiguous. The CDR3 is 17 residues long. Per germline, CDR1 MDHEN and CDR2 SYDVKM. V shed 6 bases and J shed 2 bases, with 21 bases lying between them. The CDR3 loop is CASRATGLLGVTDTQYF. Written as DNA, the CDR3 is TGTGCCAGCAGAGCAACCGGGCTTCTTGGAGTCACAGATACGCAGTATTTT.

This clonotype was observed a handful of times. The V call is TRBV27, the J call TRBJ2-1, with 7 bases that match TRBD2. The germline gives CDR1 MNHEY, CDR2 SMNVEV (reference sequence). The CDR3 loop spans 15 amino acids. With 4 bases clipped from V and 5 bases from J, the junction kept 8 bases outside the gene matches. The CDR3 DNA reads as TGTGCCAGCAGTTCAATGGGGACTACACACAATGAGCAGTTCTTC. This encodes CASSSMGTTHNEQFF.

This clonotype has a count of ten or more. The chain couples TRBV6-6 to TRBJ2-7; 7 bases are a match to TRBD1. Germline assignment: CDR1 MNHNY and CDR2 SVGAGI (reference sequence). V was pared by 4 bases and J by 6 bases, with 9 bases of the junction left unmatched. The CDR3 has 14 amino acids. Written as DNA, the CDR3 is TGTGCCAGCAGTTCCAACCCATCAGGGGGCGAGCAGTACTTC. Translating gives CASSSNPSGGEQYF.

As for this clonotype: One base away lies a much larger clone, so this may be a sequencing read error. The J gene is TRBJ1-4, the V gene TRBV4-1; D is ambiguous. CDR3 length: 11 residues. Germline values: CDR1 MGHRA, CDR2 YSYEKL. CDR3 DNA: TGCGCCGGCAGCCACTTGGGCTACTTTGTTTTT. Protein: CAGSHLGYFVF.

Remarks on this clonotype: In this CDR3 the conserved last residue, phenylalanine or tryptophan, is missing, so a read error is likely. CDR3 DNA: TGTGCCAGCAGCTTAGATCCTCAGGGGATGGCTTTCTCT. It yields the protein CASSLDPQGMAFS. The chain recombines TRBV11-2 with TRBJ1-1; TRBD1 is a possible D gene (6 bases). V was pared by 0 bases and J by 11 bases, with 13 bases between. Germline values: CDR1 SGHAT, CDR2 FQNNGV. This CDR3 spans 13 amino acids.

Notes on this clonotype: This may stem from a read error, because a much larger clone lies one nucleotide away. The chain links TRBV27 to TRBJ2-7; maybe TRBD2 (5 bases). CDR3 length: 14 amino acids. The V gene's germline CDR1 is MNHEY and CDR2 SMNVEV (reference sequence). CDR3 nucleotide sequence: TGTGCCAGCAGTCTTAGCGCTAGCTCCTACGAGCAGTGCTTC. This codes for CASSLSASSYEQCF.

Details on this clonotype: The conserved phenylalanine or tryptophan is not found at the CDR3 terminus, so this likely reflects a read error. The DNA of the CDR3 is TGTGCCAGCACCGCCGGGAGGGAGTCTTTGAACACTGAAGCTTTCCTT. The encoded protein is CASTAGRESLNTEAFL. The chain uses TRBV6-2 or TRBV6-3 and TRBJ1-1; D is ambiguous. The CDR3 contains 16 residues. V was shortened by 7 bases and J by 0 bases, with 18 bases between the two germline ends. Germline V gene sequence: CDR1 MNHEY, CDR2 SVGEGT.

This clonotype was counted only a few times. The chain joins TRBV4-3 to TRBJ1-2, with D unresolved. CDR3 length: 14 residues. The germline V and J ends were trimmed by 1 base and 4 bases, with 10 bases remaining between them. Germline CDR1 and CDR2: LGHNA and YSLEER. The CDR3 spells CASSQARAGYGYTF. In nucleotides, the CDR3 is TGCGCCAGCAGCCAAGCCCGGGCCGGCTATGGCTACACCTTC.

This clonotype was seen more than once but under ten times. The V and J genes are TRBV7-3 and TRBJ2-3; TRBD1 aligns across 8 bases. CDR3 length: 15 residues. Looked up from germline, CDR1 is SGHTA and CDR2 is FQGTGA. V lost 6 bases and J lost 0; bases outside the gene matches: 5. CDR3 sequence (DNA): TGTGCCAGCAGACCGACAGGGGTTAGCACAGATACGCAGTATTTT. Translated: CASRPTGVSTDTQYF. Based on the CDR3 plus reference TRBV7-3 and TRBJ2-3, the full variable domain is GAGVSQTPSNKVTEKGKYVELRCDPISGHTALYWYRQSLGQGPEFLIYFQGTGAADDSGLPNDRFFAVRPEGSVSTLKIQRTERGDSAVYLCASRPTGVSTDTQYFGPGTRLTVL.

This clonotype was counted ten times or more. V is TRBV5-6 and J is TRBJ1-4, with a tentative D call TRBD1 (5 bases). Germline V CDR1 and CDR2: SGHDT, YYEEEE. V was pared by 4 bases and J by 8 bases, with 15 bases between. The CDR3 is 14 amino acids. The CDR3 here is CASSMGPSQEKLFF. As DNA, the CDR3 is TGTGCCAGCAGCATGGGACCGAGCCAGGAAAAACTGTTTTTT.

This clonotype was picked up many times. The rearrangement uses TRBV14 and TRBJ2-7; D is unclear. CDR3 length: 14 residues. Germline CDR1 and CDR2: SGHDN and FVKESK. V was shortened by 4 bases and J by 2 bases, with 12 bases between the two germline ends. For the CDR3, the DNA is TGTGCCAGCAGCCGCAGCGATGGGACCTACGAGCAGTACTTC. Its protein is CASSRSDGTYEQYF. The full variable domain, rest sourced from reference TRBV14 and TRBJ2-7, is EAGVTQFPSHSVIEKGQTVTLRCDPISGHDNLYWYRRVMGKEIKFLLHFVKESKQDESGMPNNRFLAERTGGTYSTLKVQPAELEDSGVYFCASSRSDGTYEQYFGPGTRLTVT.